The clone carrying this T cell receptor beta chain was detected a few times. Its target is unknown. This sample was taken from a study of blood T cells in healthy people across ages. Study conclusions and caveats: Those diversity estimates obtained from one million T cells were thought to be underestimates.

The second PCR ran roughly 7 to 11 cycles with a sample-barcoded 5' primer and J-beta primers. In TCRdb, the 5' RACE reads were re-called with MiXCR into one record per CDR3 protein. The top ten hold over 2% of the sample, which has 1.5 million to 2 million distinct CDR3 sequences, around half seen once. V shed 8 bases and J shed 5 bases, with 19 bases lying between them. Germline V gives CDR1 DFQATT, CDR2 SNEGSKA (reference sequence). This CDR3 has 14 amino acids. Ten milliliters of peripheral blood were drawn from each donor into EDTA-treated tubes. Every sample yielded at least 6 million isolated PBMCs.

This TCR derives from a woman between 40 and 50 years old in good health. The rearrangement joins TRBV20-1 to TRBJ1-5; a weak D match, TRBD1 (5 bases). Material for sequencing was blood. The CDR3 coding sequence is TGCAGTATACTTGGGGGGTTCCCTGATCAGCCCCAGCATTTT. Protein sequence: CSILGGFPDQPQHF.